This T cell receptor beta chain was observed in a study of T cell clonality in common variable immunodeficiency. The study, taken as a whole, reports: Fewer deletions and N-nucleotide insertions were reportedly seen in common variable immunodeficiency TCR beta sequences.

At least ten counts were recorded for this clone. Its antigen is currently unknown. The sequenced fragment ends 3 residues before the CDR3 boundary, so the rest is inferred from the germline J gene. Trimming cost V 4 bases and J 0 bases; bases outside gene matches: 3. This CDR3 contains 14 residues. Germline CDR1 reads SGHTS; CDR2 reads YDEGEE. Replacement immunoglobulin had been given to every CVID subject for at least one year. Assay used: immunoSEQ multiplex PCR; TCRdb lists only in-frame clones, some missing. In total the sample includes 25,000 to 30,000 clones, none of them seen once. The specimen was peripheral blood mononuclear cells. The TCR was taken from a human donor with common variable immunodeficiency. The V and J genes are TRBV5-8 and TRBJ2-5; 7 bases align to TRBD1. CDR3 DNA (partial): TGTGCCAGCAGCACCGACAGGGACCAAGAGACC. Protein sequence: CASSTDRDQET. The CDR3, in full, reads CASSTDRDQETQYF. The full variable domain, with the rest looked up from reference TRBV5-8 and TRBJ2-5, is EAGVTQSPTHLIKTRGQQATLRCSPISGHTSVYWYQQALGLGLQFLLWYDEGEERNRGNFPPRFSGRQFPNYSSELNVNALELEDSALYLCASSTDRDQETQYFGPGTRLLVL.